This is a list of T cell receptor beta chains from one sample in a study of cytomegalovirus exposure and HLA in healthy donors. The data were produced by immunoSEQ multiplex PCR, yet TCRdb's version contains in-frame clones alone and is incomplete. The data hold around 150,000 clones, with roughly 75% observed a single time. Input material: PBMCs. All receptors come from a man aged 30 to 39 in good health. Both conserved end residues are part of each CDR3. The D gene is left open where the match is weak. Size is omitted from some rows. Given values are once, few, many or a class for expanded clones.

j_call d_call clone_size v_call cdr3_nt cdr3_aa
TRBJ2-1 . . TRBV19 TGTGCCAGTGGGACATCCCAGTTCTTC CASGTSQFF
TRBJ2-1 . . TRBV21-1 TGTGCCAGCAGTAGAGGACAGGGGCCAGGCAATGAGCAGTTCTTC CASSRGQGPGNEQFF
TRBJ1-1 TRBD1 . TRBV25-1 TGTGCCAGCGCCCCAGGGGGAACGCCCGAAATAAGCACTGAAGCTTTCTTT CASAPGGTPEISTEAFF
TRBJ2-1 . . TRBV19 TGTGCCGTTGGCTTTAATGAGCAGTTCTTC CAVGFNEQFF
TRBJ1-5 . . TRBV18 TGTGCCAGCTCACAAGAACTGGGCAATCAGCCCCAGCATTTT CASSQELGNQPQHF
TRBJ1-5 . . TRBV30 TGTGCCTGGAGTACGGGTTCCAATCAGCCCCAGCATTTT CAWSTGSNQPQHF
TRBJ2-1 . . TRBV21-1 TGTGCCAGCAGCGCCGGACGCGGGGCCCATCCAAGTGAGCAGTTCTTC CASSAGRGAHPSEQFF
TRBJ2-3 TRBD1 few TRBV5-1 TGCGCCAGCAGCGGCGGACAGGGTATAACAGATACGCAGTATTTT CASSGGQGITDTQYF
TRBJ1-3 . . TRBV5-1 TGCGCCAGCAGCGCAGGGGATGGTGGAAACACCATATATTTT CASSAGDGGNTIYF
TRBJ2-1 TRBD2 few TRBV29-1 TGCAGCGTTGAACAAGGACTAGCGGGAGGCAATGAGCAGTTCTTC CSVEQGLAGGNEQFF
TRBJ2-1 . . TRBV6-4 TGTGCCAGCAGCCCCGGGTCCACAAGGTCGCATAATGAGCAGTTCTTC CASSPGSTRSHNEQFF
TRBJ1-1 . . TRBV5-1 TGCGCCAGCAGCTTGGTCGTGGGGGGAGGAACCACTGAAGCTTTCTTT CASSLVVGGGTTEAFF
TRBJ2-4 . . TRBV28 TGTGCCAGCAGTTTCCGGACTGACGCAAACATTCAGTACTTC CASSFRTDANIQYF
TRBJ2-7 . few TRBV30 TGTGCCTGGTCCCTAGTACACGAGCAGTACTTC CAWSLVHEQYF
TRBJ2-7 . . TRBV28 TGTGCCAGCACCTCAATGACCAAGGACAGCGGTTCCTTC CASTSMTKDSGSF
TRBJ1-1 TRBD1 . TRBV7-3 TGTGCCAGCAGCATGGGACAGAAGAACACTGAAGCTTTCTTT CASSMGQKNTEAFF
TRBJ2-3 TRBD2 once TRBV30 TGTGCCGGAGCGGGAGTAAACACAGATACGCAGTATTTT CAGAGVNTDTQYF
TRBJ1-1 TRBD1 . TRBV13 TGTGCCAGCAGCTTCGCTCAGGGGGGCCCTGAAGCTTTCTTT CASSFAQGGPEAFF
TRBJ2-1 TRBD2 few TRBV27 TGTGCCAGCAGGAGCGGGAGGGCCCCCAATGAGCAGTTCTTC CASRSGRAPNEQFF
TRBJ1-3 . few TRBV30 TGTGCCTGGAGCGGAGACTCTGGAAACACCATATATTTT CAWSGDSGNTIYF
TRBJ1-5 . . TRBV2 TGTGCCAGCAGTGGCCGACAGTTCAATCAGCCCCAGCATTTT CASSGRQFNQPQHF
TRBJ1-6 TRBD1 . TRBV6-5 TGTGCCAGCAGTTACTCCCGGACAGGGTATAATTCACCCCTCCACTTT CASSYSRTGYNSPLHF
TRBJ2-5 . . TRBV19 TGTGCCAGTAGCAGGTTACAGACTAGTGGGGAGACCCAGTACTTC CASSRLQTSGETQYF
TRBJ2-1 TRBD2 . TRBV19 TGTGCCAGTAGTATAACCGGGACTAGTTCTGGTGAGCAGTTCTTC CASSITGTSSGEQFF
TRBJ2-2 TRBD1 . TRBV7-3 TGTGCCAGCGCAGGGGGGAACACCGGGGAGCTGTTTTTT CASAGGNTGELFF
TRBJ1-2 TRBD1 few TRBV4-3 TGCGCCAGCAGCCGCTTACAGGGGTCACCTAACTATGGCTACACCTTC CASSRLQGSPNYGYTF
TRBJ1-1 . . TRBV30 TGTGCCTGGGATAGAGGGAACACTGAAGCTTTCTTT CAWDRGNTEAFF
TRBJ2-7 TRBD2 . TRBV28 TGTGCCAGCAGTTTGGGGGGGAGCGAGCAGTACTTC CASSLGGSEQYF
TRBJ1-1 . . TRBV18 TGTGCCAGCTCACCAGGGGGCCGGACTGAAGCTTTCTTT CASSPGGRTEAFF
TRBJ1-2 TRBD1 . TRBV11-2 TGTGCCAGCAGCCCGAGACAGGGGGCAACGGCGGTGAAGACCTATGGCTACACCTTC CASSPRQGATAVKTYGYTF
TRBJ2-3 . few TRBV9 TGTGCCAGCAGCGTAGATGAGACAACAGATACGCAGTATTTT CASSVDETTDTQYF
TRBJ2-7 . few TRBV29-1 TGCAGCGTTTCGAGCATCTCCCCCTACGAGCAGTACTTC CSVSSISPYEQYF
TRBJ1-6 TRBD1 . TRBV28 TGTGCCAGCAGAGAAGGGACAGAACACCATTCACCCCTCCACTTT CASREGTEHHSPLHF
TRBJ2-7 . . TRBV7-8 TGTGCCAGCAGCCCAGTGGCCCCCTACGAGCAGTACTTC CASSPVAPYEQYF
TRBJ1-1 TRBD1 few TRBV7-9 TGTGCCAGCAGCTTAAGGGACAGTGCTGAAGCTTTCTTT CASSLRDSAEAFF
TRBJ2-1 . . TRBV21-1 TGTGCCAGCAGCAAATTAGAGTTGAACAATGAGCAGTTCTTC CASSKLELNNEQFF
TRBJ2-7 TRBD2 . TRBV6-6 TGTGCCAGCAGCTCCCTGCTAGCGGGAGTTACCTACGAGCAGTACTTC CASSSLLAGVTYEQYF